The entry below describes one T cell receptor beta chain. Profiling relied on immunoSEQ multiplex PCR, and the TCRdb table lists in-frame clones only, not all of them. In the table there are 240,000 or so clones, approximately 83% of which are singletons. V lost 2 bases to trimming and J lost 6 bases, with 10 bases between them. The germline CDR1 and CDR2 sequences are SNHLY and FYNNEI. The CDR3 has 13 residues. The data originate from a study of blood T cell repertoires in COVID-19. The clonotype originates from a man younger than 40 who had recovered from COVID-19. The sequencing input was peripheral blood. This chain connects TRBV2 to TRBJ2-5; maybe TRBD1 (7 bases). CDR3 region: CASSEQGGKTQYF. The DNA of the CDR3 is TGTGCCAGCAGTGAACAGGGGGGAAAGACCCAGTACTTC.